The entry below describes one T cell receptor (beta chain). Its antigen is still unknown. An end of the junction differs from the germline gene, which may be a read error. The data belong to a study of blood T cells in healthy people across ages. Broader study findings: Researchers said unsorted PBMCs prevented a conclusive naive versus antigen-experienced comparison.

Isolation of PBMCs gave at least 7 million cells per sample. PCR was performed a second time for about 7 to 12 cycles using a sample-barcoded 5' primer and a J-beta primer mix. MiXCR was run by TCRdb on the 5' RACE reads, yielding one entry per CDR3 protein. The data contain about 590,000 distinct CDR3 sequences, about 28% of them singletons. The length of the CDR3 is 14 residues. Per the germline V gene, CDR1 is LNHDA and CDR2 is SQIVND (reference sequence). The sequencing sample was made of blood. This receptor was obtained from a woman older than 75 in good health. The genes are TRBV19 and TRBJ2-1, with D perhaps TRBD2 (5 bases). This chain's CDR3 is CASSLRNGINEQVF. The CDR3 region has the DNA TGTGCCAGTAGTCTCCGAAACGGGATCAATGAGCAGGTCTTC.